Listed below are T cell receptor beta chains from one sample, sequenced in a study of T-cell memory formation after mild COVID-19. MiXCR, applied by TCRdb to the 5' RACE reads, yields one record per CDR3 protein. The sample lists roughly 340,000 distinct CDR3 sequences; roughly 19% were seen once. The source material was PBMCs or a T cell subset sorted from them (not recorded which). These receptors all come from a man aged 18 to 29 who had mild COVID-19 (a few samples of this study predate the infection). Cell type and time point are not known. The CDR3 runs from the conserved cysteine through the conserved F or W. The D gene is left open where the match is weak. For some rows the clone size is stated as once, few or many, or as a class when expanded; others skip it.

>.|TRBJ2-3|few|TRBV4-2
CASSLSRAGRTDTQYF
TGTGCCAGCAGCCTCTCTCGGGCGGGGCGCACAGATACGCAGTATTTT
>.|TRBJ2-4|.|TRBV30
CAWSVGRQNIQYF
TGTGCCTGGAGTGTTGGTCGCCAAAACATTCAGTACTTC
>.|TRBJ2-1|few|TRBV6-5
CASSYSKTGSYNEQFF
TGTGCCAGCAGTTACTCGAAAACAGGCTCCTACAATGAGCAGTTCTTC
>TRBD2|TRBJ2-7|.|TRBV6-5
CASSYSISGGAYEQYF
TGTGCCAGCAGTTACTCGATTAGCGGGGGGGCCTACGAGCAGTACTTC
>.|TRBJ2-1|few|TRBV7-9
CASSIEGRGGNEQFF
TGTGCCAGCAGCATCGAGGGACGAGGGGGAAATGAGCAGTTCTTC
>TRBD1|TRBJ1-5|few|TRBV6-6
CATGGDRGLQPQHF
TGTGCCACGGGGGGAGACAGGGGGCTTCAGCCCCAGCATTTT
>.|TRBJ1-1|.|TRBV6-2/TRBV6-3
CASSKGERITEAFF
TGTGCCAGCTCTAAGGGGGAAAGAATCACTGAAGCTTTCTTT
>TRBD1|TRBJ1-1|.|TRBV7-2
CASSRGTVETEAFF
TGTGCCAGCAGCCGGGGGACAGTAGAAACTGAAGCTTTCTTT
>.|TRBJ2-1|many|TRBV11-2
CASSEGLQGNEQFF
TGTGCCAGCAGCGAGGGCCTCCAGGGCAACGAGCAGTTCTTC
>TRBD1|TRBJ1-2|few|TRBV5-1
CASTGQGYGYTF
TGCGCCAGCACGGGACAGGGGTATGGCTACACCTTC
>.|TRBJ1-3|.|TRBV12-3/TRBV12-4
CASSLRGNTIYF
TGTGCCAGCAGTTTGAGGGGAAACACCATATATTTT
>.|TRBJ1-1|.|TRBV18
CASSQSREGTEAFF
TGTGCCAGCTCCCAGTCGAGAGAAGGGACTGAAGCTTTCTTT
>.|TRBJ2-7|few|TRBV5-1
CASSLALVGGASYEQYF
TGCGCCAGCAGCTTGGCCTTAGTGGGCGGAGCGTCCTACGAGCAGTACTTC
>.|TRBJ1-2|.|TRBV20-1
CSARDLRSSGHNYGYTF
TGCAGTGCTAGAGATCTCCGGTCCTCCGGGCATAACTATGGCTACACCTTC
>.|TRBJ2-7|many|TRBV3-1
CASSPSYSSYEQYF
TGTGCCAGCAGCCCTTCCTATAGCTCCTACGAGCAGTACTTC
>.|TRBJ2-6|.|TRBV24-1
CATSDFSRSGSGANVLTF
TGTGCCACCAGTGATTTTTCCAGGTCCGGCTCTGGGGCCAACGTCCTGACTTTC
>.|TRBJ2-1|.|TRBV18
CASSLGIHEQFF
TGTGCCAGCTCACTGGGCATCCATGAGCAGTTCTTC
>TRBD1|TRBJ2-3|.|TRBV20-1
CSARIGTGTDTQYF
TGCAGTGCTAGAATCGGGACAGGAACAGATACGCAGTATTTT
>.|TRBJ1-1|.|TRBV15
CATSREYGYTEAFF
TGTGCCACCAGCAGAGAATACGGGTACACTGAAGCTTTCTTT
>TRBD1|TRBJ2-1|.|TRBV29-1
CSAYGQGDYNEQFF
TGCAGCGCCTACGGACAGGGGGACTACAATGAGCAGTTCTTC
>.|TRBJ2-3|.|TRBV5-4
CAISTSTDTQYF
TGTGCCATCTCCACTAGCACAGATACGCAGTATTTT
>TRBD2|TRBJ2-5|few|TRBV27
CASSLRIASGASQGTQYF
TGTGCCAGCAGTTTAAGGATCGCGAGCGGGGCGTCGCAGGGGACCCAGTACTTC
>.|TRBJ2-2|.|TRBV7-9
CASSSEANTGELFF
TGTGCCAGCAGCTCGGAGGCGAACACCGGGGAGCTGTTTTTT
>.|TRBJ1-2|.|TRBV7-3
CASSLTENGGYTF
TGTGCCAGCAGCTTAACGGAGAACGGGGGCTACACCTTC
>.|TRBJ2-3|.|TRBV6-2/TRBV6-3
CASRGRNTDTQYF
TGTGCCAGCAGAGGGCGGAACACAGATACGCAGTATTTT
>.|TRBJ1-5|.|TRBV6-2/TRBV6-3
CATAGLTAEQPQHF
TGTGCCACCGCGGGACTAACGGCGGAACAGCCCCAGCATTTT
>TRBD1|TRBJ2-1|few|TRBV7-6
CASSPPLGQGGEQFF
TGTGCCAGCAGCCCCCCATTGGGACAGGGGGGTGAGCAGTTCTTC
>.|TRBJ2-3|few|TRBV20-1
CSGVMVPDTQYF
TGCAGTGGAGTTATGGTGCCGGATACGCAGTATTTT
>TRBD1|TRBJ1-2|few|TRBV29-1
CSVQPGGRGYTF
TGCAGCGTTCAGCCAGGGGGCCGTGGCTACACCTTC